Listed below are T cell receptor beta chains from one sample, sequenced in a study of blood T cell repertoires in COVID-19. The data were produced by immunoSEQ multiplex PCR, yet TCRdb's version contains in-frame clones alone and is incomplete. The repertoire has about 150,000 clones, more than 75% of them found once; the top ten carry roughly 4.3%. What was sequenced was peripheral blood. Receptors were obtained from a man aged 60 to 69 with acute or convalescent COVID-19. The conserved cysteine and the conserved F or W are not part of the CDR3 here. The order of the fields is J gene, V gene, CDR3 protein.

j_gene: TRBJ2-7
v_gene: TRBV5-1
CDR3aa: ASSFFSGTTYEQY

j_gene: TRBJ2-7
v_gene: TRBV11-3
CDR3aa: ASSPAGSYEQY

j_gene: TRBJ2-1
v_gene: TRBV24-1
CDR3aa: ATSDQWNEQF

j_gene: TRBJ2-7
v_gene: TRBV19
CDR3aa: ASTLAGGVNEQY

j_gene: TRBJ2-3
v_gene: TRBV27
CDR3aa: ASSHGLAVVGTDTQY

j_gene: TRBJ2-3
v_gene: TRBV27
CDR3aa: ASRRSVSITDTQY

j_gene: TRBJ2-7
v_gene: TRBV7-2
CDR3aa: ASRGTSGSYEQY

j_gene: TRBJ2-3
v_gene: TRBV3-1/TRBV3-2
CDR3aa: ASSQGYYTDTQY

j_gene: TRBJ2-7
v_gene: TRBV27
CDR3aa: ASSRRTGNEQY

j_gene: TRBJ2-4
v_gene: TRBV29-1
CDR3aa: SVEMATARTGGKNIQY

j_gene: TRBJ1-5
v_gene: TRBV30
CDR3aa: AWSRQGLEPQH

j_gene: TRBJ1-6
v_gene: TRBV6-5
CDR3aa: ASRTGGYNSPLH

j_gene: TRBJ2-3
v_gene: TRBV2
CDR3aa: ASSEARFWGLGGDTQY

j_gene: TRBJ2-3
v_gene: TRBV28
CDR3aa: ASMTQGATDTQY

j_gene: TRBJ2-1
v_gene: TRBV19
CDR3aa: ASSTGGSYNEQF

j_gene: TRBJ2-7
v_gene: TRBV28
CDR3aa: ASSAYGLAYEQY

j_gene: TRBJ1-6
v_gene: TRBV25-1
CDR3aa: ASGERTGFNSPLH

j_gene: TRBJ1-5
v_gene: TRBV4-1
CDR3aa: ASSQERGGNQPQH

j_gene: TRBJ1-4
v_gene: TRBV6-5
CDR3aa: ASKEGPTNEKLF

j_gene: TRBJ2-5
v_gene: TRBV18
CDR3aa: ASSPNEGQETQY

j_gene: TRBJ2-1
v_gene: TRBV5-1
CDR3aa: ASSLAAGGSHNEQF

j_gene: TRBJ2-7
v_gene: TRBV2
CDR3aa: ASSERDRGQDEQY

j_gene: TRBJ2-1
v_gene: TRBV10-3
CDR3aa: AISGAGTRKEF

j_gene: TRBJ2-1
v_gene: TRBV5-1
CDR3aa: ASSFLTSGSYNEQF

j_gene: TRBJ2-1
v_gene: TRBV9
CDR3aa: ASSVNQGVDEQF

j_gene: TRBJ1-1
v_gene: TRBV5-1
CDR3aa: ASSSTVNTEAF

j_gene: TRBJ2-6
v_gene: TRBV6-2/TRBV6-3
CDR3aa: ASSPRLAGGTGANVLT

j_gene: TRBJ2-1
v_gene: TRBV2
CDR3aa: ASTWGVYNEQF

j_gene: TRBJ1-1
v_gene: TRBV18
CDR3aa: ASSPEGQNTEAF

j_gene: TRBJ2-2
v_gene: TRBV19
CDR3aa: ASKVREGNTGELF

j_gene: TRBJ2-7
v_gene: TRBV6-1
CDR3aa: ASSEAQDYNEQY

j_gene: TRBJ2-3
v_gene: TRBV4-1
CDR3aa: ASSQNGQGYTDTQY

j_gene: TRBJ1-6
v_gene: TRBV18
CDR3aa: ASSLTADSPLH

j_gene: TRBJ1-2
v_gene: TRBV2
CDR3aa: ASRSGPLFYGYT

j_gene: TRBJ2-7
v_gene: TRBV4-1
CDR3aa: ASSQGDSLSYEQY

j_gene: TRBJ1-1
v_gene: TRBV28
CDR3aa: ASLAGQGNTEAF

j_gene: TRBJ2-7
v_gene: TRBV4-1
CDR3aa: ASSQGVGQGSYEQY

j_gene: TRBJ2-1
v_gene: TRBV6-5
CDR3aa: AMYLTRGHRNEQF

j_gene: TRBJ2-7
v_gene: TRBV30
CDR3aa: AWTSGTPSSYEQY

j_gene: TRBJ1-3
v_gene: TRBV10-3
CDR3aa: AIGGQGGGNTIY

j_gene: TRBJ2-2
v_gene: TRBV7-9
CDR3aa: ASSLDWQGGNTGELF